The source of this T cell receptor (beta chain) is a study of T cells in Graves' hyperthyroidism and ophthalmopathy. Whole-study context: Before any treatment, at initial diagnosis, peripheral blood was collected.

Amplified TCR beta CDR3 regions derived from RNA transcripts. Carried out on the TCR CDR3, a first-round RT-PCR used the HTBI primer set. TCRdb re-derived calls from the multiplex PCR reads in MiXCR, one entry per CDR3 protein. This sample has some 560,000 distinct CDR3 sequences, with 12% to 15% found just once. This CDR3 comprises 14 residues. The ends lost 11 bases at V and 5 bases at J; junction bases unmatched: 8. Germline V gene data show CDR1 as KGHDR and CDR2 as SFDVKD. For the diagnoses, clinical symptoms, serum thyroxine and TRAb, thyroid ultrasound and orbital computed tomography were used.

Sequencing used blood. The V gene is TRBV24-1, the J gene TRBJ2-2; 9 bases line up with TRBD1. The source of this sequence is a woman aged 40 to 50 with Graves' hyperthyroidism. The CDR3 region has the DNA TGTGCCATTAAGGGACAGGGCGCGACCGGGGAGCTGTTTTTT. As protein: CAIKGQGATGELFF.